The 29 T cell receptor beta chains below come from one sample, sequenced in a study of cytomegalovirus exposure and HLA in healthy donors. A multiplex PCR was run with 60 Vbeta primers and 13 Jbeta primers. Profiling relied on immunoSEQ multiplex PCR, and the TCRdb table lists in-frame clones only, not all of them. This sample carries some 150,000 clones, around three fifths of them seen once, and the ten largest clones take roughly 2.5%. The sequenced sample was PBMCs. These receptors all stem from a woman aged 40 to 50 in good health and CMV-seronegative.

The chain uses TRBV4-1 and TRBJ2-1; 9 positions match TRBD1. This CDR3 has 16 amino acids. Looked up from germline, CDR1 is MGHRA and CDR2 is YSYEKL. V lost 4 bases to trimming and J lost 5 bases; unmatched junction nucleotides: 9. The CDR3 here is CASSRGTGRSDNEQFF. The CDR3 bases are TGCGCCAGCAGCCGTGGGACAGGGAGATCGGACAATGAGCAGTTCTTC.

This sequence joins TRBV11-2 and TRBJ2-6; maybe TRBD1 (6 bases). Germline V gene data show CDR1 as SGHAT and CDR2 as FQNNGV. The V end was cut by 2 bases, the J end by 2 bases, with 19 bases between. The CDR3 sequence is 19 residues long. CDR3 residues: CASSLRWQGQRTGANVLTF. As DNA, the CDR3 is TGTGCCAGCAGCTTAAGGTGGCAGGGGCAAAGAACTGGGGCCAACGTCCTGACTTTC. Combining the CDR3 with reference TRBV11-2 and TRBJ2-6 gives the whole variable domain EAGVAQSPRYKIIEKRQSVAFWCNPISGHATLYWYQQILGQGPKLLIQFQNNGVVDDSQLPKDRFSAERLKGVDSTLKIQPAKLEDSAVYLCASSLRWQGQRTGANVLTFGAGSRLTVL.

This chain joins TRBV6-5 and TRBJ1-1, with D possibly matching TRBD1 (6 bases). Trimming removed 6 bases at V and 5 bases at J, with 16 bases between. CDR3 length: 14 amino acids. CDR1 and CDR2 (germline): MNHEY, SVGAGI. The CDR3 here is CASSQTTGKTEAFF. CDR3 nucleotide sequence: TGTGCCAGCAGCCAAACAACAGGGAAGACTGAAGCTTTCTTT.

The chain carries TRBV5-1 and TRBJ1-2, with 8 bases matching TRBD1. V lost 4 bases to trimming and J lost 5 bases; unmatched junction nucleotides: 4. CDR3 length equals 13 residues. Germline loops: CDR1 SGHRS, CDR2 YFSETQ. The CDR3 coding sequence is TGCGCCAGCAGCCCTGACAGGGGTTATGGCTACACCTTC. Its translation: CASSPDRGYGYTF.

The chain has TRBV29-1 and TRBJ2-7; D is unresolved. The CDR3 spans 18 residues. V lost 0 bases and J lost 3, with 24 bases in between. The germline gives CDR1 SQVTM, CDR2 ANQGSEA. The CDR3 sequence: CSVEDGNRDPYHGYEQYF. Written as DNA, the CDR3 is TGCAGCGTTGAAGATGGAAACAGAGACCCCTACCACGGCTACGAGCAGTACTTC.

The V gene is TRBV4-3, the J gene TRBJ1-1; the D gene is possibly TRBD1 (5 bases). The germline V gene encodes CDR1 LGHNA and CDR2 YSLEER. With 4 bases removed from V and 3 bases from J, the gap between germline ends came to 18 bases. CDR3 size: 16 residues. The chain's CDR3 is CASSRGSAGRDTEAFF. The DNA for the CDR3 is TGCGCCAGCAGCCGAGGTTCGGCGGGGCGAGACACTGAAGCTTTCTTT.

V and J are TRBV6-5 and TRBJ1-3; D is unresolved. CDR1 and CDR2 (germline): MNHEY, SVGAGI. The V end lost 5 bases, the J end lost 0 bases, and 8 bases lay between the germline ends. The CDR3 loop spans 14 amino acids. CDR3 sequence reads: CASSPRDSGNTIYF. In nucleotides, the CDR3 is TGTGCCAGCAGTCCCCGGGACTCTGGAAACACCATATATTTT.

This clone has more than one count but fewer than ten. The genes are TRBV28 and TRBJ1-2; D remains ambiguous. With 8 bases removed from V and 8 bases from J, the gap between germline ends came to 18 bases. The CDR3 runs to 13 residues. Per germline, CDR1 MDHEN and CDR2 SYDVKM. The CDR3, as DNA: TGTGCCAGCTCCCCCAGAGGCCCCGGAGGCTACACCTTC. Its translation: CASSPRGPGGYTF.

This chain uses TRBV2 with TRBJ1-2; 9 bases fit TRBD1. Trimming at V came to 1 base and at J to 4 bases, leaving 10 bases not matched to a gene. This CDR3 spans 17 amino acids. From germline, CDR1 is SNHLY and CDR2 FYNNEI. CDR3 residues: CASSEEIGGQGVYGYTF. The DNA for the CDR3 is TGTGCCAGCAGTGAAGAAATCGGGGGACAGGGAGTCTATGGCTACACCTTC.

The chain is built from TRBV7-3 and TRBJ2-2; 7 positions agree with TRBD1. J lost 5 bases, V lost 1 base, and 4 bases had no gene match. Germline CDR1 and CDR2: SGHTA and FQGTGA. The CDR3 covers 15 residues. CDR3 bases: TGTGCCAGCAGCTTAAGTGCAGGGGGAACCGGGGAGCTGTTTTTT. Translated: CASSLSAGGTGELFF.

The chain uses TRBV19 and TRBJ1-5; D remains ambiguous. The V and J ends lost 6 bases and 0 bases respectively, with 9 bases between them. The CDR3 is 14 residues long. In germline, CDR1 is LNHDA, CDR2 SQIVND (reference sequence). CDR3 residues: CASRRLNSNQPQHF. DNA of the CDR3: TGTGCCAGTAGGCGACTGAATAGCAATCAGCCCCAGCATTTT.

The chain is built from TRBV28 and TRBJ1-4; tentative D call: TRBD1 (5 bases). Trimming took off 3 bases at V and 7 bases at J, with 12 bases between the two ends. Germline V CDR1 and CDR2: MDHEN, SYDVKM. This CDR3 spans 14 amino acids. In DNA, the CDR3 is TGTGCCAGCAGTTTTGAGCAGGGAGGTGAAAAACTGTTTTTT. Amino acid sequence: CASSFEQGGEKLFF.

CDR3 in amino acids: CASGISYEQYF. The CDR3 bases are TGTGCCAGCGGCATCTCCTACGAGCAGTACTTC. The chain links TRBV9 to TRBJ2-7; the D is unclear. The CDR3 is 11 amino acids. CDR1 SGDLS and CDR2 YYNGEE come from the germline V gene. Between the trimmed V and J ends, which lost 7 bases and 0 bases, there was a span of 5 bases.

This clone was observed a few times. The chain carries TRBV7-8 and TRBJ1-4; a weak D match, TRBD1 (5 bases). The CDR3 extends over 15 amino acids. Germline CDR1 reads SGHVS; CDR2 reads FQNEAQ. Trimming took off 3 bases at V and 7 bases at J, with 15 bases between the two ends. Written as DNA, the CDR3 is TGTGCCAGCAGCTTCACGGGGGTCCCCTCTGAAAAACTGTTTTTT. Amino acids: CASSFTGVPSEKLFF.

The CDR3 sequence is CASSLDRLGEKLFF. CDR3 in DNA: TGTGCCAGCAGCCTTGACAGGCTCGGGGAAAAACTGTTTTTT. The chain joins TRBV7-2 to TRBJ1-4; TRBD1 is a possible D gene (6 bases). V was trimmed by 5 bases and J by 8 bases, leaving 15 bases between them. Germline loops: CDR1 SGHTA, CDR2 FQGNSA. The CDR3 consists of 14 residues.

As concerns this clone: An end of the junction differs from the germline gene, which may be a read error. At the DNA level, this CDR3 is encoded by other sequences in the same sample as well. This rearrangement joins TRBV2 to TRBJ1-5; D is uncertain. The CDR3 has 12 residues. CDR1 and CDR2 (germline): SNHLY, FYNNEI. The CDR3 reads CASSQGNQPQHF. Written as DNA, the CDR3 is TGCGCCAGCTCTCAGGGCAATCAGCCCCAGCATTTT. Looking up the rest from reference TRBV2 and TRBJ1-5 gives the full variable domain: EPEVTQTPSHQVTQMGQEVILRCVPISNHLYFYWYRQILGQKVEFLVSFYNNEISEKSEIFDDQFSVERPDGSNFTLKIRSTKLEDSAMYFCASSQGNQPQHFGDGTRLSIL.

The J gene is TRBJ1-2, the V gene TRBV27; possible D gene TRBD1, 6 bases. V dropped 10 bases and J dropped 8 bases, with 20 bases sitting between them. Germline V gene sequence: CDR1 MNHEY, CDR2 SMNVEV (reference sequence). The CDR3 runs to 13 residues. The chain's CDR3 is CATSLRGAGGYTF. The CDR3 DNA is TGTGCCACCTCGCTACGGGGGGCGGGCGGCTACACCTTC.

The chain employs TRBV29-1 and TRBJ1-2; TRBD1 is a possible D gene (6 bases). The length of the CDR3 is 17 residues. V lost 5 bases and J 4 bases, leaving 26 bases between the germline ends. The germline V gene has CDR1 SQVTM and CDR2 ANQGSEA. The CDR3 protein is CSVIPDRKLDHLYGYTF. CDR3 coding DNA: TGCAGCGTTATTCCGGACAGAAAACTTGACCACCTCTATGGCTACACCTTC.

This clone came up a few times. The chain carries TRBV6-6 and TRBJ2-4; D is perhaps TRBD1 (5 bases). Germline assignment: CDR1 MNHNY and CDR2 SVGAGI (reference sequence). The ends were cut back, 0 bases at V and 12 bases at J, with 15 bases in the middle. The CDR3 is 14 amino acids. The CDR3 nucleotides are TGTGCCAGCAGTTACTCTTCCGTGCAGGGCGATCAGTACTTC. Its translation is CASSYSSVQGDQYF.

The genes are TRBV7-2 and TRBJ2-7; TRBD1 might be the D (5 bases). The CDR3 loop spans 14 amino acids. CDR1 is SGHTA, CDR2 FQGNSA, per germline. V lost 3 bases, J lost 5 bases, and 14 bases lay in between. CDR3 DNA: TGTGCCAGCAGCTTTCAGGGTTATGGGAACGAGCAGTACTTC. Amino acid sequence: CASSFQGYGNEQYF.

The gene calls are TRBV19 and TRBJ2-7; the match to TRBD1 covers 11 bases. Germline V gene data show CDR1 as LNHDA and CDR2 as SQIVND (reference sequence). There are 15 residues in the CDR3. V shed 5 bases and J 3 bases; nucleotides not matched to a gene: 6. CDR3 bases: TGTGCCAGTAGTCGGACAGGGGGCGGAGACTACGAGCAGTACTTC. Its protein is CASSRTGGGDYEQYF.

Remarks on this clone: Germline and junction disagree at one end, which may indicate a read error. The genes are TRBV7-2 and TRBJ2-7; D is unresolved. Germline CDR1 and CDR2: SGHTA and FQGNSA. This CDR3 region has 11 residues. In DNA form, the CDR3 reads TGTGCCAGCGGCTTGGGCCGCGAGCAGTACTTC. Encoded protein: CASGLGREQYF.

V gene TRBV11-3 combines with J gene TRBJ2-7; 11 bases align to TRBD2. CDR1 and CDR2 (germline): SGHNT, YENEEA. The CDR3 is 14 residues long. The J segment lost 6 bases and the V segment lost 4 bases, leaving 5 bases of the junction unmatched. The CDR3 reads CASSCSGGAGEQYF. The CDR3 nucleotides read TGTGCCAGCAGCTGTAGCGGGGGGGCCGGCGAGCAGTACTTC.

The chain carries TRBV19 and TRBJ1-5; D remains ambiguous. This CDR3 is built from 14 residues. Germline V gene data show CDR1 as LNHDA and CDR2 as SQIVND (reference sequence). The ends were cut back, 3 bases at V and 3 bases at J, with 9 bases in the middle. Written as DNA, the CDR3 is TGTGCCAGTAGTATCGAGACATTCAATCAGCCCCAGCATTTT. Its translation is CASSIETFNQPQHF.

The chain couples TRBV5-1 to TRBJ2-2; no reliable D call. Trimming took off 0 bases at V and 5 bases at J, with 5 bases between the two ends. Germline V gene data show CDR1 as SGHRS and CDR2 as YFSETQ. This CDR3 has 13 amino acids. The DNA of the CDR3 is TGCGCCAGCAGCTTGGCAGAAACCGGGGAGCTGTTTTTT. As protein: CASSLAETGELFF. The whole variable domain, remainder taken from reference TRBV5-1 and TRBJ2-2, is KAGVTQTPRYLIKTRGQQVTLSCSPISGHRSVSWYQQTPGQGLQFLFEYFSETQRNKGNFPGRFSGRQFSNSRSEMNVSTLELGDSALYLCASSLAETGELFFGEGSRLTVL.

J is TRBJ1-2 and V is TRBV7-2, with 9 positions matching TRBD1. The CDR3 extends over 15 amino acids. The germline gives CDR1 SGHTA, CDR2 FQGNSA. Losses at the gene ends were 3 bases for V and 6 bases for J; bases not matched to a gene: 8. The CDR3 region has the DNA TGTGCCAGCAGCTTGGCCGGGACAGGGATCGATGGCTACACCTTC. Translating gives CASSLAGTGIDGYTF. Using reference TRBV7-2 and TRBJ1-2 for the parts outside the CDR3, the full variable domain is GAGVSQSPSNKVTEKGKDVELRCDPISGHTALYWYRQSLGQGLEFLIYFQGNSAPDKSGLPSDRFSAERTGGSVSTLTIQRTQQEDSAVYLCASSLAGTGIDGYTFGSGTRLTVV.

V is TRBV7-6 and J is TRBJ1-2; 7 bases line up with TRBD1. Germline V gene lookup returns CDR1 SGHVS and CDR2 FNYEAQ. Losses at the gene ends were 4 bases for V and 6 bases for J; bases not matched to a gene: 11. This CDR3 is 15 amino acids long. The CDR3 loop is CASSSSYDREDGYTF. In DNA, the CDR3 is TGTGCCAGCAGCTCCTCCTATGACAGGGAGGATGGCTACACCTTC.

This clone is a singleton in its sample. The chain links TRBV7-2 to TRBJ2-2; TRBD2 aligns across 8 bases. Germline values: CDR1 SGHTA, CDR2 FQGNSA. The J segment lost 7 bases and the V segment lost 5 bases, leaving 6 bases of the junction unmatched. The CDR3 is 14 amino acids. The CDR3 DNA reads as TGTGCCAGCAGCGCTCAGACTAGCGTCGGGGAGCTGTTTTTT. This translates into CASSAQTSVGELFF. Filled out from reference TRBV7-2 and TRBJ2-2, the complete variable domain reads GAGVSQSPSNKVTEKGKDVELRCDPISGHTALYWYRQSLGQGLEFLIYFQGNSAPDKSGLPSDRFSAERTGGSVSTLTIQRTQQEDSAVYLCASSAQTSVGELFFGEGSRLTVL.

The chain joins TRBV30 to TRBJ2-7; tentative D call: TRBD1 (6 bases). Trimming left V 1 base short and J 2 bases short, with 9 bases between. Germline CDR1 is GTSNPN and CDR2 is SVGIG (reference sequence). This CDR3 is built from 13 residues. This CDR3 reads CAWSAWGPYEQYF. CDR3 DNA sequence: TGTGCCTGGAGTGCGTGGGGGCCCTACGAGCAGTACTTC.